Listed below are T cell receptor beta chains from one sample, sequenced in a study of OX40 agonist ivuxolimab in advanced cancers. Here immunoSEQ multiplex PCR was the method, and the copy in TCRdb shows in-frame clones only, minus some. Of roughly 61,000 clones detected, about 90% appear once; the ten largest clones hold around 25%. The sequencing here drew on CD4+ or CD8+ T cells sorted from blood, taken in a trial of the OX40 agonist ivuxolimab. Every receptor here comes from an adult with an advanced solid tumor such as melanoma, head and neck, liver or kidney cancer. CDR3s include the opening cysteine and the closing phenylalanine or tryptophan. A D gene is named only where the DNA matches it firmly. Expanded clones are given a class, and other clones once, few, many or no size at all.

J	D	V	size	DNA	CDR3
TRBJ2-3	.	TRBV7-6	.	TGTGCCAGCAGCCAGGGGGGGGTACTCAGCACAGATACGCAGTATTTT	CASSQGGVLSTDTQYF
TRBJ2-1	.	TRBV6-5	once	TGTGCCAGCAGTTACTCGGCTAACAATGAGCAGTTCTTC	CASSYSANNEQFF
TRBJ2-5	.	TRBV6-1	.	TGTGCCAGCAGTGAAGGTGCGGGATCTCCCCAGTACTTC	CASSEGAGSPQYF
TRBJ2-1	TRBD2	TRBV12-5	.	TGTGCTAGTGGTTTGGGTAGCGGGCCCAAGAATGAGCAGTTCTTC	CASGLGSGPKNEQFF
TRBJ2-3	TRBD2	TRBV15	.	TGTGCCACCAGCGCCGGACTAGCGGGAGGGGATACGCAGTATTTT	CATSAGLAGGDTQYF
TRBJ2-7	.	TRBV14	.	TGTGCCAGCAGCCCCTCCTACTACGAGCAGTACTTC	CASSPSYYEQYF
TRBJ1-6	.	TRBV6-6	once	TGTGCCAGCGTGAGGGATAGCTCCTATAATTCACCCCTCCACTTT	CASVRDSSYNSPLHF
TRBJ1-5	.	TRBV7-2	.	TGTGCCAGCAGCTTAAATGCAGGGCCCTTAGGGGGGCCCCAGCATTTT	CASSLNAGPLGGPQHF
TRBJ1-1	.	TRBV19	.	TGTGCCAGTAGTATTAGGGGGGACCCAGCTGAAGCTTTCTTT	CASSIRGDPAEAFF
TRBJ2-1	.	TRBV4-1	.	TGCGCCAGCAGCCAAGTACGGGGGGCCCTCAATGAGCAGTTCTTC	CASSQVRGALNEQFF
TRBJ2-3	.	TRBV9	.	TGTGCCAGCAGCGTAGAGGTGACAGATACGCAGTATTTT	CASSVEVTDTQYF
TRBJ1-5	.	TRBV19	few	TGTGCCAGCCGAGTGGGGTGGCAGCCCCAGCATTTT	CASRVGWQPQHF
TRBJ2-5	.	TRBV28	.	TGTGCCAGCAATCTCGGGCAGGGGTTCATGGAGACCCAGTACTTC	CASNLGQGFMETQYF
TRBJ2-3	.	TRBV9	.	TGTGCCAGCAGCCCGAACACAGATACGCAGTATTTT	CASSPNTDTQYF
TRBJ2-5	.	TRBV18	once	TGTGCCAGCTCACCGCCGGGACACCGACAAGAGACCCAGTACTTC	CASSPPGHRQETQYF
TRBJ2-6	TRBD1	TRBV4-3	few	TGCGCCAGCAGCCAACACGACAGGGTTGGGGCCAACGTCCTGACTTTC	CASSQHDRVGANVLTF
TRBJ1-1	TRBD1	TRBV15	.	TGTGCCACCAGCACCGGCAGACAGGGCCGGAACACTGAAGCTTTCTTT	CATSTGRQGRNTEAFF
TRBJ2-1	.	TRBV27	.	TGTGCCAGCAGTTTAGAGGGCTACAATGAGCAGTTCTTC	CASSLEGYNEQFF
TRBJ1-2	.	TRBV6-6	.	TGTGCCAGCAGTTACTCGGCCAGTCTTAACTATGGCTACACCTTC	CASSYSASLNYGYTF
TRBJ1-6	.	TRBV6-5	once	TGTGCCAGCAGACAGGGACTTGAGAATTCACCCCTCCACTTT	CASRQGLENSPLHF
TRBJ2-4	.	TRBV5-1	.	TGCGCCAGCAGCTTGGTCGGTCCGGGGCCCAAAAACATTCAGTACTTC	CASSLVGPGPKNIQYF
TRBJ2-4	TRBD1	TRBV28	.	TGTGCCAGCAGCCCAGACAGGGGGCCAGGCATTCAGTACTTC	CASSPDRGPGIQYF
TRBJ2-1	TRBD2	TRBV7-6	.	TGTGCCAGCAACGTGGGACTAGCGGATGAGCAGTTCTTC	CASNVGLADEQFF
TRBJ1-2	TRBD1	TRBV28	once	TGTGCCAGCAGGACCGCGGGACAGGGGCATGGCTACACCTTC	CASRTAGQGHGYTF
TRBJ1-2	TRBD1	TRBV13	.	TGTGCCAGCAGCCTAGGACGAGGGACAGTATATGGCTACACCTTC	CASSLGRGTVYGYTF
TRBJ2-3	TRBD2	TRBV11-2	.	TGTGCCAGCAGCTTCGGATACTATAGCGGGGGGACTGACACAGATACGCAGTATTTT	CASSFGYYSGGTDTDTQYF
TRBJ2-7	.	TRBV28	once	TGTGCCAGCAGTTTTGTTTTCTACGAGCAGTACTTC	CASSFVFYEQYF
TRBJ2-1	TRBD1	TRBV5-4	.	TGTGCCAGCAGCTTGGGGGCAGGGGGCTACAATGAGCAGTTCTTC	CASSLGAGGYNEQFF
TRBJ1-5	.	TRBV9	.	TGTGCCAGCAGCGTCACACCAAATAGCAATCAGCCCCAGCATTTT	CASSVTPNSNQPQHF
TRBJ2-6	.	TRBV28	.	TGTGCCAGCGGGAGAAGGAGGGGCCTACGCCTCTCTGGGGCCAACGTCCTGACTTTC	CASGRRRGLRLSGANVLTF
TRBJ2-1	TRBD1	TRBV4-3	.	TGCGCCAGCAGCCAAGAATGGCTAGGGGGCGATGAGCAGTTCTTC	CASSQEWLGGDEQFF
TRBJ1-2	.	TRBV6-1	once	TGTGCCAGCTCAGAATTGACAGCTAACTATGGCTACACCTTC	CASSELTANYGYTF